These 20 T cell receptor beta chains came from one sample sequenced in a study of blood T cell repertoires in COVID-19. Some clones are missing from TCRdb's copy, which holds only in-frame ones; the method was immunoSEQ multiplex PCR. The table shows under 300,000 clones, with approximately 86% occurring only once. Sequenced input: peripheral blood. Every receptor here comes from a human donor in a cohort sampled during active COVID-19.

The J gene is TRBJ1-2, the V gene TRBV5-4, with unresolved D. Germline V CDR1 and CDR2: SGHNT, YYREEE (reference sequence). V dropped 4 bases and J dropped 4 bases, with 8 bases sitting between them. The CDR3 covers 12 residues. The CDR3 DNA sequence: TGTGCCAGCAGCCCCTTTAGCTATGGCTACACCTTC. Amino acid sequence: CASSPFSYGYTF.

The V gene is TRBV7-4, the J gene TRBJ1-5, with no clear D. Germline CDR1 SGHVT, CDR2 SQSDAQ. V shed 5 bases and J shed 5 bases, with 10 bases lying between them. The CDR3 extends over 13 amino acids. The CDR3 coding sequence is TGTGCCAGCAGCAAAGGGAGCCATCAGCCCCAGCATTTT. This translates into CASSKGSHQPQHF.

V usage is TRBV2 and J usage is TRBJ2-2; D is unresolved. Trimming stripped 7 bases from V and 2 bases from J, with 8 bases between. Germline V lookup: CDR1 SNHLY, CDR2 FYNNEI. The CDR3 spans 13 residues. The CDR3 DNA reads TGTGCCAGCACAAGTACTAACACCGGGGAGCTGTTTTTT. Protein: CASTSTNTGELFF.

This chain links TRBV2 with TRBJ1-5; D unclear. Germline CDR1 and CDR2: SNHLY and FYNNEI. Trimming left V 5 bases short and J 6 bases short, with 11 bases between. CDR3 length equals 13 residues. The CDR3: CASSPLPPQPQHF. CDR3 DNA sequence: TGTGCCAGCAGTCCCCTCCCCCCTCAGCCCCAGCATTTT.

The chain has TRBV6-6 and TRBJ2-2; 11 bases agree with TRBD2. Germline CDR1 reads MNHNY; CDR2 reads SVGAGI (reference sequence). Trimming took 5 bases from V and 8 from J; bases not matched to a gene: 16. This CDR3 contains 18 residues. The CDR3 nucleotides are TGTGCCAGCAGTCGCCAGGGGCTAGCGGGAGGACTTGGGGGGGAGCTGTTTTTT. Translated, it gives CASSRQGLAGGLGGELFF.

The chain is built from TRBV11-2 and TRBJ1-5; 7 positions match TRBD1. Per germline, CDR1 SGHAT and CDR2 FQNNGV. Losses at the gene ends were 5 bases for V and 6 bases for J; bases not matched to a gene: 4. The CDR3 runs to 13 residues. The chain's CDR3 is CASSPGDSQPQHF. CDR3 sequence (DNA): TGTGCCAGCAGCCCAGGGGACAGTCAGCCCCAGCATTTT.

The CDR3 nucleotides are TGTGCCAGCAGCCGTACAGGGGGCTCCTACAATGAGCAGTTCTTC. It specifies CASSRTGGSYNEQFF. The J gene is TRBJ2-1, the V gene TRBV9; 8 bases align to TRBD1. Germline lookup yields CDR1 SGDLS and CDR2 YYNGEE. This CDR3 is built from 15 residues. The V segment lost 4 bases and the J segment 0 bases; nucleotides outside the gene matches: 3. The full variable domain, with the rest looked up from reference TRBV9 and TRBJ2-1, is DSGVTQTPKHLITATGQRVTLRCSPRSGDLSVYWYQQSLDQGLQFLIQYYNGEERAKGNILERFSAQQFPDLHSELNLSSLELGDSALYFCASSRTGGSYNEQFFGPGTRLTVL.

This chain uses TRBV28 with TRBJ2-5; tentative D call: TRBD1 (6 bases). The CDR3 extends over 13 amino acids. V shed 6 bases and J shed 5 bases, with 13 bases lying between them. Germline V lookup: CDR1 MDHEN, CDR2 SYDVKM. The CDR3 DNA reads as TGTGCCAGCAGGGTTACAGGGTTGGAGACCCAGTACTTC. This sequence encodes CASRVTGLETQYF.

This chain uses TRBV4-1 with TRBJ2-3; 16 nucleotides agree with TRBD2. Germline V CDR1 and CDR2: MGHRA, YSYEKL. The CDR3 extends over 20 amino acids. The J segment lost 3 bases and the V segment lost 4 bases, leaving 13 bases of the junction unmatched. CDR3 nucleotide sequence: TGCGCCAGCAGCCCCTCGGGACTAGCGGGAGGGTTAAGGGGGACAGATACGCAGTATTTT. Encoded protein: CASSPSGLAGGLRGTDTQYF.

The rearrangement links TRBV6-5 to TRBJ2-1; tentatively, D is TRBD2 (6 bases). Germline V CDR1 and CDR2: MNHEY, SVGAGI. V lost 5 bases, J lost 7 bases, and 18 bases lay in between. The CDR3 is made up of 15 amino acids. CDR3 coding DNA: TGTGCCAGCAGTACGCGAGGGAGGCTTGTAAATGAGCAGTTCTTC. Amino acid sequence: CASSTRGRLVNEQFF.

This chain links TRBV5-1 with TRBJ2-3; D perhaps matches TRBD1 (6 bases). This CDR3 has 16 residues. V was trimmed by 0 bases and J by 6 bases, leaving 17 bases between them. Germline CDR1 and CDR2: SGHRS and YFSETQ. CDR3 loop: CASSLVGRGEADTQYF. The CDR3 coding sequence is TGCGCCAGCAGCTTGGTTGGCAGGGGAGAGGCCGATACGCAGTATTTT.

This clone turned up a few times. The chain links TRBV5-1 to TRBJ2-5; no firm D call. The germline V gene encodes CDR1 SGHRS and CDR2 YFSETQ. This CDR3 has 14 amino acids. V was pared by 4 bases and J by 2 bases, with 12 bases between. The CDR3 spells CASSPQVLQETQYF. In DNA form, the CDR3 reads TGCGCCAGCAGCCCGCAGGTATTACAAGAGACCCAGTACTTC.

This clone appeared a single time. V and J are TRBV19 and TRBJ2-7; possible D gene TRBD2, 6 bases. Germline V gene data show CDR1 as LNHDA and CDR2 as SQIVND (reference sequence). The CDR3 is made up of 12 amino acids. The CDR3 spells CSRRDSYYEQYF. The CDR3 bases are TGTTCACGAAGGGACTCCTACTACGAGCAGTACTTC.

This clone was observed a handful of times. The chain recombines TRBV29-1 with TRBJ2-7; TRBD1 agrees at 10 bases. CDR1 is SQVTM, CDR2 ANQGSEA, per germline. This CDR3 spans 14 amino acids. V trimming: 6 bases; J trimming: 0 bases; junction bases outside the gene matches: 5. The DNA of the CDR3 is TGCAGCGTGGGGGGACAGGGGAGCTCCTACGAGCAGTACTTC. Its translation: CSVGGQGSSYEQYF.

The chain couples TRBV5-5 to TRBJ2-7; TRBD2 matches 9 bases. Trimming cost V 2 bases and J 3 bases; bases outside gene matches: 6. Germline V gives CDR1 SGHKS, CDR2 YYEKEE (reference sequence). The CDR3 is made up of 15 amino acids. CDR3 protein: CASSLLSGSDYEQYF. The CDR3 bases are TGTGCCAGCAGCTTACTTAGCGGGAGTGACTACGAGCAGTACTTC.

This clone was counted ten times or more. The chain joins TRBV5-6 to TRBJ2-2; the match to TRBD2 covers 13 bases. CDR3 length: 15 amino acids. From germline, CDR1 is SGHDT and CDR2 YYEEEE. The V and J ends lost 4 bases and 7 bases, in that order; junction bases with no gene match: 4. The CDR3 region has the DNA TGTGCCAGCAGCGGACTAGCGGGAGCGATCGGGGAGCTGTTTTTT. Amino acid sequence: CASSGLAGAIGELFF.

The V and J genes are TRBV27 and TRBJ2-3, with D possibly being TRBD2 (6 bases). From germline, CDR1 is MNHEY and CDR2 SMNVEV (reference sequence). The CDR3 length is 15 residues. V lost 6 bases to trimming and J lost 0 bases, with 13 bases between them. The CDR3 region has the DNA TGTGCCAGCAGAAAGGGACTCCTTAGCACAGATACGCAGTATTTT. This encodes CASRKGLLSTDTQYF.

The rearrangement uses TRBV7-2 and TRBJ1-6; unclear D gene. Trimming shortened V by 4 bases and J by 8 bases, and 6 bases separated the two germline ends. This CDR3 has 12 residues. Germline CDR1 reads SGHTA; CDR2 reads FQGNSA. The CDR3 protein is CASSYGDSPLHF. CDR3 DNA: TGTGCCAGCAGCTACGGGGATTCACCCCTCCACTTT. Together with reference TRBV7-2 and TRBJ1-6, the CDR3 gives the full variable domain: GAGVSQSPSNKVTEKGKDVELRCDPISGHTALYWYRQSLGQGLEFLIYFQGNSAPDKSGLPSDRFSAERTGGSVSTLTIQRTQQEDSAVYLCASSYGDSPLHFGNGTRLTVT.

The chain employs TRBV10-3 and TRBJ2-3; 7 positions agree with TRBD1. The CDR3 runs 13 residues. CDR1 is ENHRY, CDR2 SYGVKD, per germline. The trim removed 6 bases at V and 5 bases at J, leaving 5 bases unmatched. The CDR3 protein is CAIRTGAEDTQYF. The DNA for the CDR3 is TGTGCCATCAGAACAGGGGCGGAAGATACGCAGTATTTT.

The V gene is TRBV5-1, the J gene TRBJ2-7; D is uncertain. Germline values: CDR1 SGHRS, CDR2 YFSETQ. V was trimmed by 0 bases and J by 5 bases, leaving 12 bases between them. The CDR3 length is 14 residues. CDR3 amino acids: CASSLDRVLNEQYF. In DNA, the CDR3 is TGCGCCAGCAGCTTGGATCGGGTTCTGAACGAGCAGTACTTC.